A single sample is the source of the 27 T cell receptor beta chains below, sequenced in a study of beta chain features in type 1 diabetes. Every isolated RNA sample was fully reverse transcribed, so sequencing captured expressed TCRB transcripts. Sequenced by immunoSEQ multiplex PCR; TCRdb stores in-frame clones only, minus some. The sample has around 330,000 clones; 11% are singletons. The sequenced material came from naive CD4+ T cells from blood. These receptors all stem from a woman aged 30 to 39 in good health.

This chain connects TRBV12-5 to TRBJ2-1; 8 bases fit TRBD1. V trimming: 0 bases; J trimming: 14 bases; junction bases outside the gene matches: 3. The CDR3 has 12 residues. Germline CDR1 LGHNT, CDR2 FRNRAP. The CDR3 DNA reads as TGTGCTAGTGGTTTGGTGGACAGGGAGAAGTTCTTC. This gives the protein CASGLVDREKFF.

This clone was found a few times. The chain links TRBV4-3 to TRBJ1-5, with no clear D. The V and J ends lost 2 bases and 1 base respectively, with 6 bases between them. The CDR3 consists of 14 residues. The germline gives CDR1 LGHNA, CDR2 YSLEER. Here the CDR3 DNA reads TGCGCCAGCAGCCAAACAGACAGCAATCAGCCCCAGCATTTT. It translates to CASSQTDSNQPQHF.

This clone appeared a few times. In nucleotides, the CDR3 is TGTGCCAGCTCACCCTCACTAGCGACCTACAATGAGCAGTTCTTC. Translating gives CASSPSLATYNEQFF. J is TRBJ2-1 and V is TRBV18; 7 nucleotides match TRBD2. V was clipped by 3 bases and J by 2 bases; unmatched bases: 4. The V gene's germline CDR1 is KGHSH and CDR2 LQKENI. The CDR3 is 15 amino acids.

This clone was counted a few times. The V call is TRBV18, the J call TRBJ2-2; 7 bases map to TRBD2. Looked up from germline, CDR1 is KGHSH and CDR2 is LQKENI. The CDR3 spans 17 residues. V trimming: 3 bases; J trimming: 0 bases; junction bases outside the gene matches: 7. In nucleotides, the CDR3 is TGTGCCAGCTCACCGCGAGCGGGATTCGCGAACACCGGGGAGCTGTTTTTT. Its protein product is CASSPRAGFANTGELFF.

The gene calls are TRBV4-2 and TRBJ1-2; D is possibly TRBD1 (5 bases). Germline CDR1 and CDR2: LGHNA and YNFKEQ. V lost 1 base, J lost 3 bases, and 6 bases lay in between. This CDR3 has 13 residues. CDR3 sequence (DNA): TGTGCCAGCAGCCAAGCGGGGGACTATGGCTACACCTTC. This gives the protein CASSQAGDYGYTF.

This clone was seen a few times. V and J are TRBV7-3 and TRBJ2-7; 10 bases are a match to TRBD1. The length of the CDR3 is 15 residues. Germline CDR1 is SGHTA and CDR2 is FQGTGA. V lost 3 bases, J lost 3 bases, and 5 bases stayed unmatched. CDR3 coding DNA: TGTGCCAGCAGCTTCGGGGACAGGGGCGACTACGAGCAGTACTTC. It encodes CASSFGDRGDYEQYF.

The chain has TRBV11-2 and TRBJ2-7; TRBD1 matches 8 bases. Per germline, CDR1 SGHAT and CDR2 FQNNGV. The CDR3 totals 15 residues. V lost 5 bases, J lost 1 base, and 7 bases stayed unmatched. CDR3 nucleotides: TGTGCCAGCAGCCCCAGGGGGCGGGGATCCTACGAGCAGTACTTC. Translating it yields CASSPRGRGSYEQYF.

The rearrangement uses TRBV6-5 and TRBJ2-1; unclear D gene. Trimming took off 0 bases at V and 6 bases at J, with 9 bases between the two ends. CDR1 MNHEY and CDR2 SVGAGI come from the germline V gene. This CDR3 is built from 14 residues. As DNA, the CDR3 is TGTGCCAGCAGTTACTCGTCGAGGCCCAATGAGCAGTTCTTC. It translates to CASSYSSRPNEQFF.

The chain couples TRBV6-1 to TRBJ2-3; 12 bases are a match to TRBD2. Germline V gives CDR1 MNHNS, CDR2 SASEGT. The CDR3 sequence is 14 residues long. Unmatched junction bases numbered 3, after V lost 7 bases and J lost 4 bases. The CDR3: CASNLAGGPDTQYF. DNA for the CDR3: TGTGCCAGCAATCTAGCGGGAGGGCCAGATACGCAGTATTTT.

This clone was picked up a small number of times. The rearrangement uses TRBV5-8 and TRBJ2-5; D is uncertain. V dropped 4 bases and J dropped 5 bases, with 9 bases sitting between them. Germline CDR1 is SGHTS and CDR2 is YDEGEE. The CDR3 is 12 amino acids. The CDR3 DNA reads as TGTGCCAGCAGCATAAACGGGGAGACCCAGTACTTC. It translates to CASSINGETQYF.

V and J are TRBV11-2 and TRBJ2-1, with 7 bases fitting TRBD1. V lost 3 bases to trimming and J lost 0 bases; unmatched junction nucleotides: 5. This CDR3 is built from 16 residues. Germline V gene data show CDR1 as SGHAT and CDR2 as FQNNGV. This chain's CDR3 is CASSFSRTGSYNEQFF. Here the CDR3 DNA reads TGTGCCAGCAGCTTCAGTAGGACAGGCTCCTACAATGAGCAGTTCTTC.

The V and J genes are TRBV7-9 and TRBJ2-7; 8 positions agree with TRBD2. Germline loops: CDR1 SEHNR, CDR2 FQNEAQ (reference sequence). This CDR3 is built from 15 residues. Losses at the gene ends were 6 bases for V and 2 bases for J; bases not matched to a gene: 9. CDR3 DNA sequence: TGTGCCAGCAGTTCAAGAGGCGGGGGGCCCTACGAGCAGTACTTC. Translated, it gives CASSSRGGGPYEQYF.

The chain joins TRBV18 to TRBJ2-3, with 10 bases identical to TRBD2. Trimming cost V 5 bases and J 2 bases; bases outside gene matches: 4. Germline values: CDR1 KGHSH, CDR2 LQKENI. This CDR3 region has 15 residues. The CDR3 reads CASSRTSGTTDTQYF. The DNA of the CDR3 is TGTGCCAGCTCAAGGACTAGCGGTACCACAGATACGCAGTATTTT.

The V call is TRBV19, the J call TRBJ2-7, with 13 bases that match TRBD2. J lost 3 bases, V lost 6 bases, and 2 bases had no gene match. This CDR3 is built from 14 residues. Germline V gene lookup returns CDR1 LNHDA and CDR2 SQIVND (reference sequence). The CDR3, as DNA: TGTGCCAGTAGAAGGACTAGCGGGAGCTACGAGCAGTACTTC. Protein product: CASRRTSGSYEQYF.

In nucleotides, the CDR3 is TGTGCCAGCAGCTTGGCCGGGTCGACCGGGGAGCTGTTTTTT. Amino acid sequence: CASSLAGSTGELFF. The rearrangement joins TRBV5-4 to TRBJ2-2; D unresolved. Germline CDR1 SGHNT, CDR2 YYREEE (reference sequence). Trimming stripped 0 bases from V and 5 bases from J, with 8 bases between. This CDR3 is built from 14 residues.

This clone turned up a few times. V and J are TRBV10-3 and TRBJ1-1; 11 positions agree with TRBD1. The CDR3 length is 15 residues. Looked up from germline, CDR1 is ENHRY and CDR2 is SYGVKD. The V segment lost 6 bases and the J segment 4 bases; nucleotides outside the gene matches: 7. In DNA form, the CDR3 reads TGTGCCATCAGGGGGGGACAGGGGGAAACCACTGAAGCTTTCTTT. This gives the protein CAIRGGQGETTEAFF.

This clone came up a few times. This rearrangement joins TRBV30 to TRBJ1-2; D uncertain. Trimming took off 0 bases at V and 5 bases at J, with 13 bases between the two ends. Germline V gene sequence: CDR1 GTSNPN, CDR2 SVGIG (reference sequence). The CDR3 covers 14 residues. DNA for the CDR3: TGTGCCTGGAGTGTACAAGGAGGCGCGTATGGCTACACCTTC. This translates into CAWSVQGGAYGYTF.

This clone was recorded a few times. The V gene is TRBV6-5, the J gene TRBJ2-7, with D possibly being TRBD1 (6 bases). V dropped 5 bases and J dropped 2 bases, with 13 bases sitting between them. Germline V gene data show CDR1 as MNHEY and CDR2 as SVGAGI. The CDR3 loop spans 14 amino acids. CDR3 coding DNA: TGTGCCAGCAGTGTCGCCCAGGGGCCCTACGAGCAGTACTTC. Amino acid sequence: CASSVAQGPYEQYF.

CDR3 coding DNA: TGTGCCAGCAGCTTAGGCGGGGGGGACGGCTACGAGCAGTACTTC. This codes for CASSLGGGDGYEQYF. The genes are TRBV7-9 and TRBJ2-7; 9 bases fit TRBD2. From germline, CDR1 is SEHNR and CDR2 FQNEAQ (reference sequence). The CDR3 is made up of 15 amino acids. The ends lost 1 base at V and 3 bases at J; junction bases unmatched: 4.

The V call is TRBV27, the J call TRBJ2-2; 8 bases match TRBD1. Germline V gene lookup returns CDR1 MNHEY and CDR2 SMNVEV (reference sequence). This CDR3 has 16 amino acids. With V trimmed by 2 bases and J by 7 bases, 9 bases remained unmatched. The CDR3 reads CASSLQVQGVIGELFF. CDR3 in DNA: TGTGCCAGCAGTTTACAAGTACAGGGGGTGATCGGGGAGCTGTTTTTT.

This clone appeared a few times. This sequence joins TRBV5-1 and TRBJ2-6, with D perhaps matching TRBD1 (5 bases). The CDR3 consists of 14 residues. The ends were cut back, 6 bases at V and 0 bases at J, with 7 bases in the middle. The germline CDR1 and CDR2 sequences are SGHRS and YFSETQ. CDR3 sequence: CASNTGSGANVLTF. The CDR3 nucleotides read TGCGCCAGCAACACAGGCTCTGGGGCCAACGTCCTGACTTTC.

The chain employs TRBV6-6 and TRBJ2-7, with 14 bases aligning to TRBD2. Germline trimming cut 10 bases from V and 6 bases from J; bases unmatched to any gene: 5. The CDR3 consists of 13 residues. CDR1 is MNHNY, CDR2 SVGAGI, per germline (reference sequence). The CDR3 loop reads CATGLAGGFEQYF. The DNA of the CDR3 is TGTGCCACCGGACTAGCGGGAGGTTTCGAGCAGTACTTC.

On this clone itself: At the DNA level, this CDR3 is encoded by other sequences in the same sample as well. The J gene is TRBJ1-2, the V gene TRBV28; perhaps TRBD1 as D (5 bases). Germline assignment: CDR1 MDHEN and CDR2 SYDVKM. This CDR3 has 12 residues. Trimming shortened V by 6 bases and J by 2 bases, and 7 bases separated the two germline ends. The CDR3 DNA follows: TGTGCCAGCAGGCAGGGCAACTATGGCTACACCTTC. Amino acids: CASRQGNYGYTF.

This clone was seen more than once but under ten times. CDR3 region: CASSQEGPSPYNEQFF. Here the CDR3 DNA reads TGCGCCAGCAGCCAAGAGGGGCCCAGCCCCTACAATGAGCAGTTCTTC. The V call is TRBV4-3, the J call TRBJ2-1, with TRBD1 as a possible D gene (5 bases). Trimming removed 0 bases from V and 2 bases from J, with 11 bases in between. Looked up from germline, CDR1 is LGHNA and CDR2 is YSLEER. CDR3 length: 16 residues.

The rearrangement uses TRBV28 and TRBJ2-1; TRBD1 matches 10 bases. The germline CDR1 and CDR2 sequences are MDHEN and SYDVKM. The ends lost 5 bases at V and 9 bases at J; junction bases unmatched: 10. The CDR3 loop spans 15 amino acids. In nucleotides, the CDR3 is TGTGCCAGCAGTGCCTTAGGGACAGGGGAAGGTGAGCAGTTCTTC. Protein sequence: CASSALGTGEGEQFF.

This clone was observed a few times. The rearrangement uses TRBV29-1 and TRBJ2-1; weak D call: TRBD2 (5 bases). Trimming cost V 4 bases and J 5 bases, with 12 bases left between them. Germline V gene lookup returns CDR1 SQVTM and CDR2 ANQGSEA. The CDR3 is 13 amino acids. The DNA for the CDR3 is TGCAGCGTTGGAGGGAGACTTGACAATGAGCAGTTCTTC. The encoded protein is CSVGGRLDNEQFF.

The CDR3 DNA reads as TGTGCCACCAGCAGGGGGGACAGAACTAGCAATCAGCCCCAGCATTTT. Translating it yields CATSRGDRTSNQPQHF. V usage is TRBV15 and J usage is TRBJ1-5, with 7 bases aligning to TRBD1. Losses at the gene ends were 3 bases for V and 0 bases for J; bases not matched to a gene: 5. Germline V gene lookup returns CDR1 LNHNV and CDR2 YYDKDF (reference sequence). The CDR3 length is 16 residues.